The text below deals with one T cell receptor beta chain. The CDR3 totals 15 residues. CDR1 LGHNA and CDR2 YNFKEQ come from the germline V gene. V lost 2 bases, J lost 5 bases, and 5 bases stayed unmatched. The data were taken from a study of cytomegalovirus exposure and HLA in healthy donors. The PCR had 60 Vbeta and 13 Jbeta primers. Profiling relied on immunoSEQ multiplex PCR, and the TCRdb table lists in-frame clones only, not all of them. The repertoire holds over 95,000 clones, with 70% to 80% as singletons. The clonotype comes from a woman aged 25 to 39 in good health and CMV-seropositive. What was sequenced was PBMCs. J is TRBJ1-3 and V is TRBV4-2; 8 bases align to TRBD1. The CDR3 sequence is CASSQMDRDRNTIYF. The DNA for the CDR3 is TGTGCCAGCAGCCAAATGGACAGGGATAGAAACACCATATATTTT.